The 15 T cell receptor beta chains below come from one sample, sequenced in a study of blood T cells in healthy people across ages (dated by TCRdb to 2014 to 2015). Libraries were prepared through 5' RACE. This sample was sequenced with an Illumina HiSeq 2500. The second PCR ran for about 7 to 11 cycles and used a J-beta primer mix along with a sample-barcoded 5' primer. TCRdb's own reprocessing of the public reads used fastp at Q25 and MiXCR and kept productive beta chains. For every CDR3 protein sequence, its rows merge into one entry that carries the most common genes and DNA. The table for this sample lists more than 650,000 distinct CDR3 sequences; roughly 24% of them were counted only once. 3% of the sample is taken by the ten largest. These same data were also listed under a study on T cells of mothers and their children.

Sequenced sample: blood. The receptor source for this set is a boy aged 5-17 years in good health.

This clonotype was counted between two and nine times. The CDR3 DNA reads TGCAGTGCTACAGCTCCGGGCCGAGGGGAGCAGTTCTTC. Protein product: CSATAPGRGEQFF. The chain uses TRBV20-1 and TRBJ2-5, with D perhaps TRBD2 (5 bases). The J call is in doubt because the DNA end fits TRBJ2-1 better. CDR1 and CDR2 (germline): DFQATT, SNEGSKA (reference sequence). The CDR3 is 13 amino acids.

This clonotype came up a few times. The chain has TRBV20-1 and TRBJ2-3; possible D gene TRBD1, 6 bases. The CDR3 spans 14 residues. Trimming removed 3 bases at V and 4 bases at J, with 14 bases between. Germline V gene data show CDR1 as DFQATT and CDR2 as SNEGSKA (reference sequence). This CDR3 reads CSARAGVGADTQYF. The CDR3 bases are TGCAGTGCTAGGGCAGGGGTGGGGGCAGATACGCAGTATTTT.

Only a few counts were recorded for this clonotype. CDR3 protein: CASSARTAPGYEQYF. The CDR3 nucleotides are TGTGCCAGCAGCGCGCGTACAGCCCCCGGCTACGAGCAGTACTTC. The chain carries TRBV7-2 and TRBJ2-7, with D hard to call. Germline assignment: CDR1 SGHTA and CDR2 FQGNSA. Trimming stripped 5 bases from V and 3 bases from J, with 17 bases between. The CDR3 consists of 15 residues.

This clonotype was detected a few times. The rearrangement joins TRBV15 to TRBJ2-1; D may be TRBD2 (6 bases). There are 15 residues in the CDR3. The V end lost 5 bases, the J end lost 4 bases, and 15 bases lay between the germline ends. Germline CDR1 and CDR2: LNHNV and YYDKDF (reference sequence). The CDR3 coding sequence is TGTGCCACCAGCTCCGAGCCGGGAGCTTACAATGAGCAGTTCTTC. Protein sequence: CATSSEPGAYNEQFF.

Regarding this clonotype: At one end, the junction sequence differs from germline, possibly due to a read error. The chain uses TRBV7-9 and TRBJ1-2; 9 nucleotides match TRBD1. CDR1 is SEHNR, CDR2 FQNEAQ, per germline (reference sequence). The CDR3 is made up of 13 amino acids. CDR3 loop: CASSPGQGYGNTF. CDR3 in DNA: TGTGCCAGCAGCCCGGGACAGGGCTATGGCAACACCTTC.

The chain recombines TRBV25-1 with TRBJ2-1; 10 bases line up with TRBD2. The J call is in doubt because the DNA end fits TRBJ2-5 better. The CDR3 is 17 residues long. The germline V gene encodes CDR1 MGHDK and CDR2 SYGVNS. Here the CDR3 DNA reads TGTGCCAGCAGTGAATGGGTCAGCGGGGGGGCTCAAGAGACCCAGTACTTC. Residues: CASSEWVSGGAQETQYF.

This clonotype showed up just a few times. The V call is TRBV5-1, the J call TRBJ1-6, with a possible D match to TRBD1 (6 bases). V was trimmed by 0 bases and J by 9 bases, leaving 10 bases between them. Germline-derived CDR1 and CDR2 are SGHRS and YFSETQ. This CDR3 contains 14 residues. CDR3 region: CASSLDRDGSPLHF. The CDR3 DNA sequence: TGCGCCAGCAGCTTGGACAGGGATGGTTCACCCCTCCACTTT. Looking up the rest from reference TRBV5-1 and TRBJ1-6 gives the full variable domain: KAGVTQTPRYLIKTRGQQVTLSCSPISGHRSVSWYQQTPGQGLQFLFEYFSETQRNKGNFPGRFSGRQFSNSRSEMNVSTLELGDSALYLCASSLDRDGSPLHFGNGTRLTVT.

This clonotype has just a few counts. The chain recombines TRBV28 with TRBJ2-1; unclear D gene. The CDR3 spans 12 residues. Trimming removed 8 bases from V and 6 bases from J, with 11 bases in between. The germline V gene has CDR1 MDHEN and CDR2 SYDVKM. For the CDR3, the DNA is TGTGCCAGCGAAGGAGTGATCAATGAGCAGTTCTTC. Translation: CASEGVINEQFF.

For this clonotype: The junction shows a germline mismatch at one end, possibly a read error. The V call is TRBV20-1, the J call TRBJ2-7; TRBD1 matches 8 bases. Germline CDR1 and CDR2: DFQATT and SNEGSKA (reference sequence). The CDR3 totals 15 residues. The CDR3 DNA is TGCAGTGCCAAACCTGGACAGGGTAATACCTACGAGCAGCACTTC. Protein product: CSAKPGQGNTYEQHF.

This clonotype appeared a few times. CDR3 sequence reads: CASSLNPGRARGETQYF. The CDR3 DNA follows: TGTGCCAGCAGTCTAAATCCGGGACGGGCGAGGGGCGAGACCCAGTACTTC. This sequence joins TRBV6-1 and TRBJ2-5; D assignment may be TRBD1 or TRBD2 (5 bases each). Trimming removed 5 bases from V and 5 bases from J, with 24 bases in between. The CDR3 has 17 residues. Germline V gives CDR1 MNHNS, CDR2 SASEGT.

This clonotype has only a few counts. The gene calls are TRBV7-9 and TRBJ2-1; 7 nucleotides match TRBD1. Germline values: CDR1 SEHNR, CDR2 FQNEAQ (reference sequence). Trimming took 4 bases from V and 0 from J; bases not matched to a gene: 6. The CDR3 covers 16 residues. The CDR3 DNA reads as TGTGCCAGCAGCTGGACAGGTGACAGCTCCTACAATGAGCAGTTCTTC. Translation gives CASSWTGDSSYNEQFF.

The table lists this clonotype with a few counts. The V gene is TRBV7-7, the J gene TRBJ2-5; 7 positions match TRBD2. Germline V gives CDR1 SSHAT, CDR2 FNYEAQ (reference sequence). The CDR3 extends over 15 amino acids. With 3 bases clipped from V and 4 bases from J, the junction kept 8 bases outside the gene matches. The CDR3 loop is CASSLSRGGGETQYF. The CDR3 DNA follows: TGTGCCAGCAGCTTGTCTCGCGGGGGAGGAGAGACCCAGTACTTC.

This clonotype appeared a few times. The chain is built from TRBV10-2 and TRBJ2-5, with a tentative D call TRBD2 (6 bases). The CDR3 contains 15 residues. Germline CDR1 and CDR2: WSHSY and SAAADI. V was pared by 6 bases and J by 11 bases, with 25 bases between. Here the CDR3 reads CASRVDRLKTGEQYF. In DNA, the CDR3 is TGCGCCAGCAGGGTCGACAGACTAAAAACGGGAGAGCAGTACTTC.

This clonotype was seen a handful of times. The J gene is TRBJ2-7, the V gene TRBV2; D gene unclear. The CDR3 consists of 13 residues. The V gene's germline CDR1 is SNHLY and CDR2 FYNNEI. V lost 10 bases and J lost 2, with 15 bases in between. In DNA form, the CDR3 reads TGTGCCACCAATTTCCAGGAGACCTACGAGCAGTACTTC. Translated, it gives CATNFQETYEQYF.

This clonotype was found a few times. The rearrangement links TRBV4-2 to TRBJ1-3, with 8 positions matching TRBD1. The CDR3 has 18 residues. Trimming cost V 4 bases and J 3 bases; bases outside gene matches: 14. CDR1 LGHNA and CDR2 YNFKEQ come from the germline V gene. The CDR3 bases are TGTGCCAGCAGCCGGGCTCAAAACTCAGGGGGCGGTGGAAACACCATATATTTT. This encodes CASSRAQNSGGGGNTIYF.